These 29 T cell receptor beta chains were all obtained from the same sample, sequenced in a study of CD8 T cells in ankylosing spondylitis. These receptors have no known antigen. General observations from the study: A TCR beta motif made of fewer than ten highly homologous variants seemed typical of ankylosing spondylitis blood.

In TCRdb, the 5' RACE reads were re-called with MiXCR into one record per CDR3 protein. The table lists 670,000 or so distinct CDR3 sequences, around a fifth of them singletons. Specimen: blood, either unsorted or a sorted T cell fraction (not recorded which). These receptors all come from a male donor with ankylosing spondylitis.

Only a few counts were recorded for this clonotype. The chain uses TRBV3-1 and TRBJ1-5; D is unclear. Germline V lookup: CDR1 LGHDT, CDR2 YNNKEL (reference sequence). Trimming took 3 bases from V and 3 from J, leaving 9 bases between them. CDR3 size: 14 residues. The CDR3 DNA sequence: TGTGCCAGCAGCCAGGGTTGGGACAATCAGCCCCAGCATTTT. This gives the protein CASSQGWDNQPQHF.

The J gene is TRBJ1-3, the V gene TRBV21-1. TRBV21-1 is noted as a pseudogene. This CDR3 contains 20 residues. Here the CDR3 DNA reads TGTGCCAGCAGCCGGGGTAGGGCCGACCGCACGGACAGCCCTGGAAACACCATATATTTT. It yields the protein CASSRGRADRTDSPGNTIYF.

Only a few counts were recorded for this clonotype. The chain recombines TRBV11-2 with TRBJ2-3, with 7 positions matching TRBD2. The CDR3 runs 12 residues. Germline V CDR1 and CDR2: SGHAT, FQNNGV. V shed 5 bases, J shed 10 bases, and the junction held 6 bases outside the gene matches. The CDR3 spells CASSKAGSPQYF. For the CDR3, the DNA is TGTGCCAGCAGCAAAGCGGGGTCGCCGCAGTATTTT.

The chain is built from TRBV10-3 and TRBJ1-1; D is unresolved. The germline gives CDR1 ENHRY, CDR2 SYGVKD. This CDR3 has 13 amino acids. Trimming shortened V by 3 bases and J by 3 bases, and 8 bases separated the two germline ends. CDR3 region: CAISDLGYTEAFF. The CDR3 coding sequence is TGTGCCATCAGTGATCTCGGCTACACTGAAGCTTTCTTT.

The V gene is TRBV6-5, the J gene TRBJ2-1; 15 bases fit TRBD2. J gave up 9 bases and V 2 bases, and 5 bases lay outside the gene matches. There are 16 residues in the CDR3. The V gene's germline CDR1 is MNHEY and CDR2 SVGAGI. DNA of the CDR3: TGTGCCAGCAGTTACGGGACTAGCGGGAGGAACGGTGAGCAGTTCTTC. This encodes CASSYGTSGRNGEQFF.

This clonotype was detected only a few times. The chain joins TRBV4-3 to TRBJ2-1; a weak D match, TRBD2 (5 bases). The CDR3 extends over 14 amino acids. The ends were cut back, 1 base at V and 8 bases at J, with 12 bases in the middle. Germline CDR1 LGHNA, CDR2 YSLEER. CDR3 sequence reads: CASSQGTAGHEQFF. CDR3 coding DNA: TGCGCCAGCAGCCAAGGGACCGCGGGCCATGAGCAGTTCTTC.

The rearrangement links TRBV20-1 to TRBJ2-2, with 7 positions matching TRBD1. Germline V CDR1 and CDR2: DFQATT, SNEGSKA (reference sequence). CDR3 size: 16 residues. The trim removed 1 base at V and 6 bases at J, leaving 11 bases unmatched. The CDR3 DNA reads TGCAGTGCTAGAGGGTTCGGGAAGGGGGCGGCCGGGGAGCTGTTTTTT. It encodes CSARGFGKGAAGELFF.

This clonotype was seen only a few times. This chain links TRBV6-1 with TRBJ2-1; D perhaps matches TRBD1 (5 bases). Germline V gene sequence: CDR1 MNHNS, CDR2 SASEGT. The CDR3 is 15 residues long. Trimming stripped 6 bases from V and 0 bases from J, with 12 bases between. The CDR3 sequence is CASSRAPSSYNEQFF. CDR3 coding DNA: TGTGCCAGCAGCAGGGCCCCAAGCTCCTACAATGAGCAGTTCTTC.

The genes are TRBV20-1 and TRBJ2-1; D call uncertain. This CDR3 spans 15 amino acids. Trimming took 3 bases from V and 0 from J, leaving 12 bases between them. Germline-derived CDR1 and CDR2 are DFQATT and SNEGSKA (reference sequence). CDR3 in DNA: TGCAGTGCTAGTGATGTGCAGAGCTCCTACAATGAGCAGTTCTTC. Its translation is CSASDVQSSYNEQFF.

The chain employs TRBV3-1 and TRBJ1-1; the match to TRBD1 covers 8 bases. After removal of 3 bases from V and 3 bases from J, the junction contained 3 bases not matched to a gene. The CDR3 has 14 residues. Germline V gives CDR1 LGHDT, CDR2 YNNKEL (reference sequence). The CDR3 bases are TGTGCCAGCAGCCATGACAGGGGTTACACTGAAGCTTTCTTT. Translating gives CASSHDRGYTEAFF.

The V gene is TRBV9, the J gene TRBJ2-3; 16 bases line up with TRBD2. The CDR3 is made up of 17 amino acids. CDR1 SGDLS and CDR2 YYNGEE come from the germline V gene. Unmatched junction bases numbered 4, after V lost 4 bases and J lost 2 bases. This chain's CDR3 is CASSPGTSGRDTDTQYF. Here the CDR3 DNA reads TGTGCCAGCAGCCCCGGGACTAGCGGGAGGGACACAGATACGCAGTATTTT.

This clonotype was picked up a small number of times. The chain recombines TRBV29-1 with TRBJ2-7; TRBD2 aligns across 10 bases. V lost 7 bases, J lost 2 bases, and 2 bases stayed unmatched. This CDR3 has 12 amino acids. CDR1 is SQVTM and CDR2 is ANQGSEA in the germline V gene. The CDR3: CSASGGAYEQYF. In nucleotides, the CDR3 is TGCAGCGCAAGCGGGGGGGCCTACGAGCAGTACTTC.

This clonotype was counted only a few times. The V and J genes are TRBV5-1 and TRBJ1-1; D is unclear. Germline lookup yields CDR1 SGHRS and CDR2 YFSETQ. V was shortened by 6 bases and J by 1 base, with 13 bases between the two germline ends. The length of the CDR3 is 14 residues. The CDR3 nucleotides are TGCGCCAGCATTCCCGGACCGGGGAACACTGAAGCTTTCTTT. This codes for CASIPGPGNTEAFF.

The DNA of the CDR3 is TGTGCCAGCACAAAGGGGGCTAGCTCCTACAATGAGCAGTTCTTC. It codes for CASTKGASSYNEQFF. The V gene is TRBV27, the J gene TRBJ2-1; 7 bases map to TRBD1. The CDR3 is 15 residues long. The V and J ends lost 7 bases and 0 bases, in that order; junction bases with no gene match: 6. Germline CDR1 is MNHEY and CDR2 is SMNVEV (reference sequence).

The CDR3 DNA sequence: TGTGCCAGCAGCGCAAATTTTGGGACAGGTAACTACAATGAGCAGTTCTTC. It is translated as CASSANFGTGNYNEQFF. The rearrangement uses TRBV11-3 and TRBJ2-1; TRBD1 matches 8 bases. Germline loops: CDR1 SGHNT, CDR2 YENEEA. The CDR3 contains 17 residues. J gave up 3 bases and V 5 bases, and 12 bases lay outside the gene matches.

The chain has TRBV6-1 and TRBJ2-5; the D gene is possibly TRBD2 (5 bases). The V end lost 6 bases, the J end lost 5 bases, and 16 bases lay between the germline ends. The CDR3 is 14 residues long. Germline CDR1 and CDR2: MNHNS and SASEGT. The CDR3 bases are TGTGCCAGCAGCGCCGGACTCCATAGGGAGACCCAGTACTTC. Its protein is CASSAGLHRETQYF.

The chain employs TRBV24-1 and TRBJ2-3; 7 nucleotides match TRBD1. Germline CDR1 is KGHDR and CDR2 is SFDVKD. The trim removed 5 bases at V and 3 bases at J, leaving 13 bases unmatched. The CDR3 covers 17 residues. The CDR3 region has the DNA TGTGCCACCAGTGCCCGAAGGGGGACAGAGCGGACAGATACGCAGTATTTT. Translated: CATSARRGTERTDTQYF.

In its sample, this clonotype was seen a few times. This rearrangement joins TRBV12-3 or TRBV12-4 to TRBJ1-2, with D perhaps matching TRBD1 (6 bases). Trimming took off 5 bases at V and 6 bases at J, with 7 bases between the two ends. The CDR3 totals 11 residues. CDR3 nucleotide sequence: TGTGCCAGCAGTACAGGGAATGGCTACACCTTC. Translating it yields CASSTGNGYTF.

In its sample, this clonotype was seen once. The chain joins TRBV11-2 to TRBJ2-1; TRBD2 aligns across 9 bases. CDR3 length: 17 residues. Germline-derived CDR1 and CDR2 are SGHAT and FQNNGV. Germline trimming cut 3 bases from V and 0 bases from J; bases unmatched to any gene: 6. The CDR3, as DNA: TGTGCCAGCAGCTTCCCTAGCGGGGCGAGCTCCTACAATGAGCAGTTCTTC. Its protein is CASSFPSGASSYNEQFF.

This clonotype was recorded a few times. CDR3 sequence reads: CASSLRAIGRNQPQHF. The CDR3 region has the DNA TGTGCCAGCAGCTTACGAGCCATCGGGAGGAATCAGCCCCAGCATTTT. V is TRBV7-2 and J is TRBJ1-5; the D is unclear. Trimming shortened V by 2 bases and J by 4 bases, and 15 bases separated the two germline ends. This CDR3 region has 16 residues. Germline V gene lookup returns CDR1 SGHTA and CDR2 FQGNSA.

The chain carries TRBV18 and TRBJ2-3; 8 nucleotides line up with TRBD2. The CDR3 sequence is 13 residues long. The V segment lost 8 bases and the J segment 6 bases; nucleotides outside the gene matches: 7. Germline lookup yields CDR1 KGHSH and CDR2 LQKENI. This chain's CDR3 is CASNPGLEDTQYF. The CDR3 DNA is TGTGCCAGCAACCCGGGACTAGAGGATACGCAGTATTTT.

The chain joins TRBV4-3 to TRBJ2-7, with 9 positions matching TRBD2. The CDR3 consists of 18 residues. The germline CDR1 and CDR2 sequences are LGHNA and YSLEER. Germline trimming cut 0 bases from V and 3 bases from J; bases unmatched to any gene: 12. This CDR3 reads CASSQDRLIAGAHYEQYF. In DNA form, the CDR3 reads TGCGCCAGCAGCCAAGATCGGCTAATAGCGGGAGCGCACTACGAGCAGTACTTC.

This clonotype was recorded a few times. The chain carries TRBV20-1 and TRBJ1-6; maybe TRBD1 (6 bases). Per germline, CDR1 DFQATT and CDR2 SNEGSKA (reference sequence). V was pared by 5 bases and J by 7 bases, with 18 bases between. The CDR3 spans 15 residues. CDR3 bases: TGCAGTGCTTCAACAGGGTTTAATGTGAATTCACCCCTCCACTTT. Amino acid sequence: CSASTGFNVNSPLHF.

The chain uses TRBV4-1 and TRBJ1-1; no firm D call. Germline values: CDR1 MGHRA, CDR2 YSYEKL. Trimming took off 0 bases at V and 7 bases at J, with 12 bases between the two ends. The CDR3 spans 14 residues. The CDR3 loop reads CASSQDPRLDEAFF. For the CDR3, the DNA is TGCGCCAGCAGCCAAGATCCCCGGTTGGATGAAGCTTTCTTT.

This clonotype was seen more than once but under ten times. V is TRBV9 and J is TRBJ1-2; D is possibly TRBD1 (5 bases). The CDR3 is 14 amino acids. CDR1 is SGDLS, CDR2 YYNGEE, per germline. Trimming shortened V by 0 bases and J by 5 bases, and 11 bases separated the two germline ends. The CDR3 is CASSVDGAGYGYTF. The CDR3 DNA is TGTGCCAGCAGCGTAGATGGGGCTGGTTATGGCTACACCTTC.

The chain couples TRBV3-1 to TRBJ2-1; no firm D call. Germline-derived CDR1 and CDR2 are LGHDT and YNNKEL (reference sequence). The CDR3 has 13 amino acids. With 3 bases removed from V and 8 bases from J, the gap between germline ends came to 11 bases. CDR3 in DNA: TGTGCCAGCAGCCAGAGTAACAGCGATGAGCAGTTCTTC. It encodes CASSQSNSDEQFF.

The sample holds a few counts of this clonotype. The chain combines TRBV6-1 with TRBJ1-4; 7 bases line up with TRBD1. Unmatched junction bases numbered 9, after V lost 6 bases and J lost 5 bases. The CDR3 is 15 amino acids. Germline-derived CDR1 and CDR2 are MNHNS and SASEGT. The CDR3 nucleotides are TGTGCCAGCAGCACCGACAGGGCCAAAAATGAAAAACTGTTTTTT. Translated: CASSTDRAKNEKLFF.

This clonotype was found a few times. This chain links TRBV20-1 with TRBJ1-2, with 8 positions matching TRBD1. Germline V gives CDR1 DFQATT, CDR2 SNEGSKA (reference sequence). This CDR3 is 14 amino acids long. V dropped 6 bases and J dropped 0; count of bases not matched to a gene: 6. In DNA, the CDR3 is TGCAGTGCCATGGACAGGGACCCTAACTATGGCTACACCTTC. It specifies CSAMDRDPNYGYTF.

Ten or more counts support this clonotype. The chain carries TRBV6-1 and TRBJ2-7, with TRBD2 matching 9 bases. The CDR3 consists of 14 residues. V lost 6 bases, J lost 6 bases, and 9 bases stayed unmatched. In germline, CDR1 is MNHNS, CDR2 SASEGT. The CDR3 loop reads CASRSKAGGGEQYF. DNA of the CDR3: TGTGCCAGCAGATCTAAAGCGGGAGGCGGCGAGCAGTACTTC.